This paragraph covers one T cell receptor beta chain sequence. Its antigen is not known. The sample originates from a study of OX40 agonist ivuxolimab in advanced cancers. About the research overall: While on treatment, patients had intravenous ivuxolimab at 0.01 to 10 mg/kg every 2 weeks. General study findings and limits: There were also nonresponders showing low normalized T-cell clonal expansion. CD8+ T cells were the subset that, on average, had more expanded clones than CD4+.

Sequencing used immunoSEQ multiplex PCR; TCRdb keeps in-frame clones, though not all of them. This sample has about 98,000 clones; around 90% occur once, and the top ten carry over 0.4%. This material consisted of CD4+ or CD8+ T cells sorted from blood, taken in a trial of the OX40 agonist ivuxolimab. The sequence was collected from an adult with an advanced solid tumor such as melanoma, head and neck, liver or kidney cancer.

DNA of the CDR3: TGTGCCAGCAGTATCCTCGACAGGGGGGGGGACACCATATATTTT. Translating gives CASSILDRGGDTIYF. The chain recombines TRBV25-1 with TRBJ1-3, with 9 bases that match TRBD1. This CDR3 is 15 amino acids long. CDR1 and CDR2 (germline): MGHDK, SYGVNS. The trim removed 5 bases at V and 8 bases at J, leaving 10 bases unmatched.